Below are 21 T cell receptor beta chains sequenced from a single sample in a study of patients and donors after allogeneic stem cell transplantation. TCRdb re-derived calls from the RT-PCR reads in MiXCR, one entry per CDR3 protein. Of 200,000 to 250,000 distinct CDR3 sequences listed, less than 15% are singletons. The sequenced material came from blood, either unsorted or a sorted T cell fraction (not recorded which). The receptors stem from a human donor who was either an allogeneic HSCT recipient or a stem cell or donor lymphocyte infusion donor (not recorded which). It is not recorded whose cells these are; they may come from a transplant donor.

The table lists this clonotype with a few counts. The V call is TRBV18, the J call TRBJ1-5, with 7 bases matching TRBD1. This CDR3 is 17 amino acids long. CDR1 and CDR2 (germline): KGHSH, LQKENI. Trimming removed 0 bases from V and 7 bases from J; junction bases left unmatched: 12. DNA for the CDR3: TGTGCCAGCTCACCACCGGGAGGAGGGGGCCTCGGGCAGCCCCAGCATTTT. Its translation: CASSPPGGGGLGQPQHF.

This clonotype was observed at least ten times. The chain uses TRBV7-9 and TRBJ2-1, with a tentative D call TRBD2 (6 bases). This CDR3 contains 17 residues. The germline V and J ends were trimmed by 5 bases and 4 bases, with 21 bases remaining between them. The germline gives CDR1 SEHNR, CDR2 FQNEAQ (reference sequence). The CDR3 reads CASSPKRRLGVYNEQFF. DNA for the CDR3: TGTGCCAGCAGCCCCAAAAGGCGACTAGGGGTATACAATGAGCAGTTCTTC.

In this sample, this clonotype turned up many times. The J gene is TRBJ2-3, the V gene TRBV3-1; 8 bases align to TRBD1. CDR3 size: 11 residues. V lost 3 bases and J lost 11; bases outside the gene matches: 1. The germline V gene has CDR1 LGHDT and CDR2 YNNKEL (reference sequence). The CDR3 protein is CASSQGTGQYF. Written as DNA, the CDR3 is TGTGCCAGCAGCCAGGGGACAGGGCAGTATTTT.

This clonotype was seen many times. The rearrangement joins TRBV24-1 to TRBJ2-3; 7 bases are shared with TRBD2. The CDR3 is 15 residues long. Per germline, CDR1 KGHDR and CDR2 SFDVKD. The trim removed 3 bases at V and 2 bases at J, leaving 4 bases unmatched. This chain's CDR3 is CATSDGGGDTDTQYF. As DNA, the CDR3 is TGTGCCACCAGTGATGGGGGAGGGGACACAGATACGCAGTATTTT.

At least ten counts were recorded for this clonotype. CDR3 coding DNA: TGTGCCAGCAGTATGGGACAGAACACCGGGGAGCTGTTTTTT. Its translation is CASSMGQNTGELFF. The chain employs TRBV12-3 or TRBV12-4 and TRBJ2-2; a possible D gene is TRBD1 (6 bases). This CDR3 has 14 residues. The V end was cut by 5 bases, the J end by 1 base, with 8 bases between.

This clonotype was seen a handful of times. The V gene is TRBV7-2, the J gene TRBJ2-3; D gene ambiguous. The CDR3 has 14 amino acids. Between the trimmed V and J ends, which lost 1 base and 3 bases, there was a span of 8 bases. Looked up from germline, CDR1 is SGHTA and CDR2 is FQGNSA. CDR3 residues: CASSLVGLTDTQYF. The CDR3 DNA reads as TGTGCCAGCAGCTTAGTGGGGTTAACAGATACGCAGTATTTT.

The J gene is TRBJ2-1, the V gene TRBV6-1, with 7 bases identical to TRBD1. Germline CDR1 MNHNS, CDR2 SASEGT. The ends lost 5 bases at V and 5 bases at J; junction bases unmatched: 9. The CDR3 length is 15 residues. CDR3 residues: CASSPRDSLNNEQFF. CDR3 coding DNA: TGTGCCAGCAGTCCACGGGACAGTCTCAACAATGAGCAGTTCTTC.

This clonotype was counted between two and nine times. The rearrangement joins TRBV20-1 to TRBJ2-7, with 8 bases matching TRBD2. Losses at the gene ends were 6 bases for V and 4 bases for J; bases not matched to a gene: 8. The CDR3 covers 13 residues. CDR1 DFQATT and CDR2 SNEGSKA come from the germline V gene (reference sequence). The CDR3 reads CSATSGSGYEQYF. The CDR3 DNA sequence: TGCAGTGCCACCAGCGGGAGCGGATACGAGCAGTACTTC.

This clonotype was recorded many times. V and J are TRBV5-1 and TRBJ2-3; 7 nucleotides agree with TRBD2. V lost 4 bases, J lost 3 bases, and 5 bases stayed unmatched. The CDR3 runs 14 residues. The germline V gene has CDR1 SGHRS and CDR2 YFSETQ. CDR3 DNA sequence: TGCGCCAGCAGCGGCGGGGGAGGTACAGATACGCAGTATTTT. This encodes CASSGGGGTDTQYF.

In its sample, this clonotype was seen a few times. The genes are TRBV27 and TRBJ2-2; no clear D. The CDR3 consists of 14 residues. CDR1 and CDR2 (germline): MNHEY, SMNVEV (reference sequence). V lost 5 bases and J 4 bases, leaving 11 bases between the germline ends. CDR3 nucleotides: TGTGCCAGCAGTCCCCGCCAGACCACCGGGGAGCTGTTTTTT. Protein product: CASSPRQTTGELFF.

This clonotype was observed at least ten times. The V call is TRBV12-3 or TRBV12-4, the J call TRBJ2-2, with D maybe TRBD2 (6 bases). Trimming took off 7 bases at V and 8 bases at J, with 20 bases between the two ends. The CDR3 is 15 amino acids. The CDR3, as DNA: TGTGCCAGCACCAGTGGAGGCGGGATTGGGGGGGAGCTGTTTTTT. Translating gives CASTSGGGIGGELFF.

This clonotype appeared many times. V and J are TRBV12-3 or TRBV12-4 and TRBJ1-1; tentative D call: TRBD1 (6 bases). The V end lost 2 bases, the J end lost 1 base, and 14 bases lay between the germline ends. CDR3 length: 16 amino acids. CDR3 nucleotide sequence: TGTGCCAGCAGTTTATTCTCTTGGACAGAGAACACTGAAGCTTTCTTT. It codes for CASSLFSWTENTEAFF.

This clonotype came up a few times. V and J are TRBV6-6 and TRBJ2-7; D might be TRBD1 (5 bases). The CDR3 length is 11 residues. Germline CDR1 is MNHNY and CDR2 is SVGAGI (reference sequence). V was cut by 4 bases and J by 7 bases, with 8 bases left in between. The CDR3 region is CASSSRTEQYF. CDR3 DNA: TGTGCCAGCAGTTCCCGGACAGAGCAGTACTTC.

This chain joins TRBV4-1 and TRBJ1-1, with D tentatively TRBD1 (5 bases). Trimming removed 2 bases from V and 2 bases from J, with 12 bases in between. Germline CDR1 and CDR2: MGHRA and YSYEKL. This CDR3 is built from 15 residues. The CDR3 coding sequence is TGCGCCAGCAGCCAATCGGGGGGGTCTAACACTGAAGCTTTCTTT. Its protein product is CASSQSGGSNTEAFF.

The CDR3 coding sequence is TGTGCCAGCAGTCGAGGGCCGGAGGGCGGGGAGCTGTTTTTT. Protein: CASSRGPEGGELFF. V gene TRBV3-1 combines with J gene TRBJ2-2, with D perhaps TRBD2 (6 bases). Germline CDR1 reads LGHDT; CDR2 reads YNNKEL (reference sequence). This CDR3 is built from 14 residues. V was trimmed by 6 bases and J by 7 bases, leaving 15 bases between them.

This clonotype has a count of ten or more. V gene TRBV5-6 combines with J gene TRBJ2-6; TRBD1 might be the D (5 bases). Germline V gives CDR1 SGHDT, CDR2 YYEEEE. Trimming stripped 7 bases from V and 4 bases from J, with 12 bases between. This CDR3 region has 14 residues. This chain's CDR3 is CASGRGPGANVLTF. The CDR3 bases are TGTGCCAGCGGTAGGGGTCCCGGGGCCAACGTCCTGACTTTC.

This clonotype was detected only a few times. The chain uses TRBV2 and TRBJ2-7, with 7 bases fitting TRBD1. This CDR3 region has 14 residues. With V trimmed by 4 bases and J by 4 bases, 7 bases remained unmatched. Germline CDR1 is SNHLY and CDR2 is FYNNEI. The CDR3 DNA reads TGTGCCAGCAGTGGACAGGGAATATCTTACGAGCAGTACTTC. It specifies CASSGQGISYEQYF.

V and J are TRBV14 and TRBJ2-1, with D tentatively TRBD2 (6 bases). CDR1 is SGHDN and CDR2 is FVKESK in the germline V gene. Between the trimmed V and J ends, which lost 0 bases and 1 base, there was a span of 13 bases. The CDR3 has 17 residues. CDR3 sequence (DNA): TGTGCCAGCAGCCAAGACCGGGGGAGCCTATCCTACAATGAGCAGTTCTTC. Residues: CASSQDRGSLSYNEQFF.

The chain carries TRBV20-1 and TRBJ1-5; TRBD1 matches at 8 bases. Per the germline V gene, CDR1 is DFQATT and CDR2 is SNEGSKA (reference sequence). Losses at the gene ends were 6 bases for V and 2 bases for J; bases not matched to a gene: 6. The CDR3 runs to 14 residues. CDR3 nucleotides: TGCAGTGCCGGACAGACAGGGGGCAATCAGCCCCAGCATTTT. It specifies CSAGQTGGNQPQHF.

This rearrangement joins TRBV19 to TRBJ2-3; D is possibly TRBD2 (5 bases). The germline gives CDR1 LNHDA, CDR2 SQIVND (reference sequence). The V gene lost 3 bases and the J gene lost 6 bases, with 19 bases spanning the gap. The CDR3 extends over 16 amino acids. This CDR3 is CASSITIARTWDTQYF. The CDR3 DNA reads as TGTGCCAGTAGTATCACAATAGCGAGGACTTGGGATACGCAGTATTTT.

This clonotype was detected ten times or more. This sequence joins TRBV24-1 and TRBJ1-5, with unresolved D. CDR3 length: 13 amino acids. Germline assignment: CDR1 KGHDR and CDR2 SFDVKD. The V end lost 5 bases, the J end lost 9 bases, and 13 bases lay between the germline ends. CDR3: CATSVKAGTPQHF. The CDR3 DNA is TGTGCCACCAGTGTAAAGGCGGGCACGCCCCAGCATTTT.